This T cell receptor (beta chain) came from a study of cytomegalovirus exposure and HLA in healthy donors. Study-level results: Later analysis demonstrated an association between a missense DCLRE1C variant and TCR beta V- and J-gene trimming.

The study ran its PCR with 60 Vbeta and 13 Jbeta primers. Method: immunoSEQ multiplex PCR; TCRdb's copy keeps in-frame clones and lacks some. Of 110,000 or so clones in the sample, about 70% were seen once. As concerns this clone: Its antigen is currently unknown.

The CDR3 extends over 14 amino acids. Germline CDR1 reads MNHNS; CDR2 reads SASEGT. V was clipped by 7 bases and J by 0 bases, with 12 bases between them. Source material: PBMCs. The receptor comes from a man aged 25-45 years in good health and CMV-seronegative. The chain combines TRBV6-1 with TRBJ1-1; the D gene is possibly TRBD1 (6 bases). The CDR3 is CASKKDRLNTEAFF. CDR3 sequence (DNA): TGTGCCAGCAAAAAAGACAGGTTGAACACTGAAGCTTTCTTT.